This T cell receptor (beta chain) was captured by sequencing in a study of T cell responses to AZD1222 COVID-19 vaccine. Sequencing used immunoSEQ multiplex PCR; TCRdb keeps in-frame clones, though not all of them. The sample yields 150,000 or so clones, roughly 91% seen once. The germline V and J ends were trimmed by 0 bases and 5 bases, with 11 bases remaining between them. CDR1 is LGHDT, CDR2 YNNKEL, per germline (reference sequence). The CDR3 consists of 15 residues. This TCR derives from an adult in good health. Sequenced here: peripheral blood, sampled on day 0 of AZD1222 vaccination. V and J are TRBV3-1 (or the pseudogene TRBV3-2) and TRBJ2-1; no reliable D call. The CDR3 DNA is TGTGCCAGCAGCCAAGAACCACAAATACACAATGAGCAGTTCTTC. It is translated as CASSQEPQIHNEQFF.